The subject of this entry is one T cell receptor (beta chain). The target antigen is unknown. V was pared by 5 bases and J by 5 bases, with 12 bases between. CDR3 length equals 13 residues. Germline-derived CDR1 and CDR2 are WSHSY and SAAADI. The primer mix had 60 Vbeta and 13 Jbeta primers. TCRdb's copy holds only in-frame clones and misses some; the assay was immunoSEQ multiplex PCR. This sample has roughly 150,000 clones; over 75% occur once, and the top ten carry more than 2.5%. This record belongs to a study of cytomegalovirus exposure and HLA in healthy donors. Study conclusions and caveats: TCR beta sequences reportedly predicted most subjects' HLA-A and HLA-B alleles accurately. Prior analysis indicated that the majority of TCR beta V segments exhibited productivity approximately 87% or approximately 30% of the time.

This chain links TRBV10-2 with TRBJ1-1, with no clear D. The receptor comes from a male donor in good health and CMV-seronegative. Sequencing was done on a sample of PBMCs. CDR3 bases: TGCGCCAGCAGTTCTCGACTTCAAACTGAAGCTTTCTTT. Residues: CASSSRLQTEAFF.